The clone carrying this T cell receptor (beta chain) was counted at least ten times. As to time point: patch test 1, 2 weeks after DPC sensitization. The sample's treatment: therapeutic diphenylcyclopropenone sensitization with weekly scalp DPC. Blood draws came first, before each patch test. The study drew its donors from alopecia patients who were 18 to 70 years old and suitable for DPC. The record originates from a study of human T cells and chemical hapten exposure. For the study at large: In the approximately 24-week study, patients were dosed weekly with diphenylcyclopropenone on the scalp throughout.

From the RACE reads, TCRdb called clonotypes with MiXCR, one entry per CDR3 protein. Altogether some 350,000 distinct CDR3 sequences are present, around 7% being singletons, with the ten largest covering 7.5% to 9%. This receptor was taken from a woman under 30 with alopecia areata. Some clones in this sample may be carry-over from other donors' samples. Sequenced material: whole blood, taken in connection with sensitization to the hapten diphenylcyclopropenone (DPC).

CDR3 sequence reads: CASSYSGKTQYF. CDR3 sequence (DNA): TGTGCCAGCAGTTACTCAGGAAAAACGCAGTATTTT. The chain couples TRBV6-5 to TRBJ2-3; D not certain. CDR1 MNHEY and CDR2 SVGAGI come from the germline V gene. The CDR3 totals 12 residues. V lost 0 bases to trimming and J lost 9 bases, with 7 bases between them.